The clone carrying this TCR beta chain was seen a few times. The antigen remains unidentified. Between the trimmed V and J ends, which lost 3 bases and 0 bases, there was a span of 18 bases. CDR3 size: 18 residues. In germline, CDR1 is SGHNT, CDR2 YYREEE (reference sequence). This entry is derived from a study of T and B cells in COVID-19 patients. Study overall: COVID-19 patients gave peripheral blood either during active infection or after recovery. Active-infection patients were older, median roughly 70 years, than recovered patients, median around 30 years.

General study points: Patients with COVID-19 reportedly showed strongly skewed T cell receptor beta variable and joining gene usage. At recovery TRB diversity and richness exceeded healthy donors, after highly clonal active COVID-19 repertoires.

TRB rearrangements were amplified by multiplex PCR with BIOMED2 TRB-A/B primers. One entry per CDR3 protein, called by TCRdb with MiXCR from the multiplex PCR reads. The sample has more than 9,500 distinct CDR3 sequences; just under 30% are singletons. Each TRB amplification used about 230-550 ng of genomic DNA from blood. The chain employs TRBV5-4 and TRBJ2-2, with D possibly being TRBD2 (6 bases). Material: blood. This TCR was recovered from a human donor who had recovered from COVID-19. CDR3 amino acids: CASSSRDSYLANTGELFF. DNA of the CDR3: TGTGCCAGCAGCTCCCGGGACTCATATCTCGCGAACACCGGGGAGCTGTTTTTT.